This T cell receptor (beta chain) was recovered during a study of control samples from healthy donors and cancer patients. This clone was detected only a few times. The CDR3 runs 16 residues. CDR1 is MNHNY, CDR2 SVGAGI, per germline (reference sequence). Trimming removed 2 bases at V and 0 bases at J, with 12 bases between. This table comes from immunoSEQ multiplex PCR, and its TCRdb copy is limited to in-frame clones, with some not included. The sample yields approximately 120,000 clones, around nine tenths seen once. The sequence came from a man aged 35 to 55 in good health. The genes are TRBV6-6 and TRBJ2-3, with D possibly matching TRBD1 (6 bases). What was sequenced was blood. The CDR3 DNA follows: TGTGCCAGCAGTTACGGGCAGGGGCTTAGCACAGATACGCAGTATTTT. It yields the protein CASSYGQGLSTDTQYF.